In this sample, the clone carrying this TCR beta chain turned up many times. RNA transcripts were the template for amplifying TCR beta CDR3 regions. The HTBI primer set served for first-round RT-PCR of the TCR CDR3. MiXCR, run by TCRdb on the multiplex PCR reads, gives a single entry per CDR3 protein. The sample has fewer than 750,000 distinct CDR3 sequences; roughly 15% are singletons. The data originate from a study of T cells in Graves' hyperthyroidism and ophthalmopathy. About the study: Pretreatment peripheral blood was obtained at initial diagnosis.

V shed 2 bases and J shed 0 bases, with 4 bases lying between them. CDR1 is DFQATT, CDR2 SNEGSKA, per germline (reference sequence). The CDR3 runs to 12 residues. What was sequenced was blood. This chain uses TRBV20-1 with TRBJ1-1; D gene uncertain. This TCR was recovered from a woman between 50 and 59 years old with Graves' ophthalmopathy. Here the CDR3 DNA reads TGCAGTGCTAGAAAGATGAACACTGAAGCTTTCTTT. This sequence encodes CSARKMNTEAFF.